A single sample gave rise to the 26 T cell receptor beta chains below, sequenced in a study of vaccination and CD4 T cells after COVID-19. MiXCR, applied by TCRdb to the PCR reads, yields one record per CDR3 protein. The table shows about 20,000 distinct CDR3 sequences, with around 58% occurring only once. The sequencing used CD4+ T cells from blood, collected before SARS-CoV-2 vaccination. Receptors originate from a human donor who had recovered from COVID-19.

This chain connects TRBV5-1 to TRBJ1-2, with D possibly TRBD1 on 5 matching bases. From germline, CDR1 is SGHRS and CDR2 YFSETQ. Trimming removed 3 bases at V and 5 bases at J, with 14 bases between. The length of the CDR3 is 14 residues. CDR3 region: CASSWEGEEYGYTF. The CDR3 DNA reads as TGCGCCAGCAGCTGGGAAGGGGAGGAATATGGCTACACCTTC.

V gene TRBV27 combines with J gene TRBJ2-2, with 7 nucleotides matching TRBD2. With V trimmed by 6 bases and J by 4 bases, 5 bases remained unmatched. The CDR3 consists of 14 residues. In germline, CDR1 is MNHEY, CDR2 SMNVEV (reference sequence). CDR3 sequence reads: CASRGLAATGELFF. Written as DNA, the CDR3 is TGTGCCAGCAGGGGGCTAGCGGCCACCGGGGAGCTGTTTTTT.

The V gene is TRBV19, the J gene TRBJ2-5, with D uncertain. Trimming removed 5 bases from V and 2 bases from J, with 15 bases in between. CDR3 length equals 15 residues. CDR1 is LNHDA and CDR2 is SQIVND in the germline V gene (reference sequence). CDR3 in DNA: TGTGCCAGTAGTTCCCCCGGCACCACACAAGAGACCCAGTACTTC. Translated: CASSSPGTTQETQYF.

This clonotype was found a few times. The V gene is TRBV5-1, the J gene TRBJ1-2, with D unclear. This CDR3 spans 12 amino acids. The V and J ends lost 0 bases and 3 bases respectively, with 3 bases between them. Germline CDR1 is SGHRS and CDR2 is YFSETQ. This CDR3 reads CASSLEYYGYTF. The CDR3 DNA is TGCGCCAGCAGCTTGGAGTACTATGGCTACACCTTC.

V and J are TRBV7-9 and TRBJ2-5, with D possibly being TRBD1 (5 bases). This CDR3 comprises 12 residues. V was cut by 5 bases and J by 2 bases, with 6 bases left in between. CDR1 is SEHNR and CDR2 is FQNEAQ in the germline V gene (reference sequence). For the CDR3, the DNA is TGTGCCAGCAGCCGACAGCAAGAGACCCAGTACTTC. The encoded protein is CASSRQQETQYF. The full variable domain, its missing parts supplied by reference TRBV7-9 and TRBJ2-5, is DTGVSQNPRHKITKRGQNVTFRCDPISEHNRLYWYRQTLGQGPEFLTYFQNEAQLEKSRLLSDRFSAERPKGSFSTLEIQRTEQGDSAMYLCASSRQQETQYFGPGTRLLVL.

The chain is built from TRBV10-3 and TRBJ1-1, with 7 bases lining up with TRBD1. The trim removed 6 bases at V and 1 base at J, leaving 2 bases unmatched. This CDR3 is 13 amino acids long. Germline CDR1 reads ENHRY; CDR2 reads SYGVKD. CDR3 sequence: CAIRGTENTEAFF. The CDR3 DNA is TGTGCCATCAGGGGGACAGAGAACACTGAAGCTTTCTTT.

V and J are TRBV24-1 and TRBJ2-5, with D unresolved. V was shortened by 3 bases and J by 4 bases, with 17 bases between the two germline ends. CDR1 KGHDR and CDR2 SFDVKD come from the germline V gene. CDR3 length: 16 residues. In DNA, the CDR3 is TGTGCCACCAGTGATCCGGGCCAAGTCGGGCGAGAGACCCAGTACTTC. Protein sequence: CATSDPGQVGRETQYF.

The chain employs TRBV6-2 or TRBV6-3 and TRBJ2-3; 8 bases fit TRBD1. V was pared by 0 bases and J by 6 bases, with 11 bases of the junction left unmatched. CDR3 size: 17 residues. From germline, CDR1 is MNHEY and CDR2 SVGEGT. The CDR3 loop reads CASSYSPIGTGMDTQYF. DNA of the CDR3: TGTGCCAGCAGTTACTCGCCCATCGGGACAGGTATGGATACGCAGTATTTT.

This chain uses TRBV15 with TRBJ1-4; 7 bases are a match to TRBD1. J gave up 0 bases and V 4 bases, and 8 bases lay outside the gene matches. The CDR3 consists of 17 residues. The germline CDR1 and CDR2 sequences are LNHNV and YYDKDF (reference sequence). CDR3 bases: TGTGCCACCAGCAAGGTTAGGGGGCATACAACTAATGAAAAACTGTTTTTT. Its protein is CATSKVRGHTTNEKLFF.

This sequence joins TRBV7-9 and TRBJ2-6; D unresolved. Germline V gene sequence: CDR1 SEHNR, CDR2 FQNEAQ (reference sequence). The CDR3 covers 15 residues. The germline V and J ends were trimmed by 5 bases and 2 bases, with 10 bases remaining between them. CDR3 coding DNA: TGTGCCAGCAGCCAGACCTGGCCTGGGGCCAACGTCCTGACTTTC. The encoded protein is CASSQTWPGANVLTF.

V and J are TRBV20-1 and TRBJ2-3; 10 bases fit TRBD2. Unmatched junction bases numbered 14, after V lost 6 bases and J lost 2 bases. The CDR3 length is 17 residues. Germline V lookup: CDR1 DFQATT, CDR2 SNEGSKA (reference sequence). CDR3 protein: CSAPLAGQGGHTDTQYF. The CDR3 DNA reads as TGCAGTGCGCCACTAGCGGGACAAGGGGGACACACAGATACGCAGTATTTT.

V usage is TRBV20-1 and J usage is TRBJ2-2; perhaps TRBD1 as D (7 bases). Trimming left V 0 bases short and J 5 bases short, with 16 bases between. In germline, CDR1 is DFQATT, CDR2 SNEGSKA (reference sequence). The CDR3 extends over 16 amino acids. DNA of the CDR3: TGCAGTGCTAGAGATCGAAAGGGGGCGGGAACCGGGGAGCTGTTTTTT. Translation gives CSARDRKGAGTGELFF.

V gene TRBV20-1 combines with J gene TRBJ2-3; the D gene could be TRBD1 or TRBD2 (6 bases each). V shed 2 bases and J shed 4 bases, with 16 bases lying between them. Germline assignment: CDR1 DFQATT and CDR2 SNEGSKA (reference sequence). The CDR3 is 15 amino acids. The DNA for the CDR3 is TGCAGTGCTAGATGGGCAGGGGACTCCTCAGATACGCAGTATTTT. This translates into CSARWAGDSSDTQYF.

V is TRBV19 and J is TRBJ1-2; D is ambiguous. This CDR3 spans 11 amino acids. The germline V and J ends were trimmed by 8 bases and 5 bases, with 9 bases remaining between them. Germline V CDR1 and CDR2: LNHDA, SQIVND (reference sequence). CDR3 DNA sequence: TGTGCCAGTGCCAAGGGTTATGGCTACACCTTC. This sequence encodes CASAKGYGYTF.

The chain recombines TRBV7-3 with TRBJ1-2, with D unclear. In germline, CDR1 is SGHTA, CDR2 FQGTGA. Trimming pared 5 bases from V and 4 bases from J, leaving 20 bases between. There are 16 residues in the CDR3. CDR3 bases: TGTGCCAGCAGCCTCCATGGGATAAGGGTTGGCTATGGCTACACCTTC. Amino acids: CASSLHGIRVGYGYTF. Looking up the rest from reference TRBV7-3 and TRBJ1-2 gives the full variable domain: GAGVSQTPSNKVTEKGKYVELRCDPISGHTALYWYRQSLGQGPEFLIYFQGTGAADDSGLPNDRFFAVRPEGSVSTLKIQRTERGDSAVYLCASSLHGIRVGYGYTFGSGTRLTVV.

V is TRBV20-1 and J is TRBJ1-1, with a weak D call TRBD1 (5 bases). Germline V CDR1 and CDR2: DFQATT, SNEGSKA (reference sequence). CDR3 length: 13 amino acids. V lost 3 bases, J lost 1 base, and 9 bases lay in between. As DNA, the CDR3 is TGCAGTGCTAGGCCCGGACAGAACACTGAAGCTTTCTTT. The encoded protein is CSARPGQNTEAFF.

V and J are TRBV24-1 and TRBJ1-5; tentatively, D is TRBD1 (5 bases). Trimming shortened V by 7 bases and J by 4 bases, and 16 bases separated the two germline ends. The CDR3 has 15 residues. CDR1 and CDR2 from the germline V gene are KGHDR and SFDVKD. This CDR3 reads CATSGTGKRNQPQHF. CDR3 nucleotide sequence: TGTGCCACCAGCGGGACCGGCAAAAGGAATCAGCCCCAGCATTTT.

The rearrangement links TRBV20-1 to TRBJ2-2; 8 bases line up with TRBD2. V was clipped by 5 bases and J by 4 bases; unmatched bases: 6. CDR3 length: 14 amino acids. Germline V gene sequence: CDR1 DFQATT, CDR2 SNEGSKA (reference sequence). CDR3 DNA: TGCAGTGCTCCCCGCGGGGGGACCACCGGGGAGCTGTTTTTT. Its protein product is CSAPRGGTTGELFF.

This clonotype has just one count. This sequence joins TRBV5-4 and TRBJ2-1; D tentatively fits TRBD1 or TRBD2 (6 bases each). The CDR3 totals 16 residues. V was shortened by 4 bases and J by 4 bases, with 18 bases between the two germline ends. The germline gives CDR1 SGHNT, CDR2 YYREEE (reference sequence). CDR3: CASSHVSGGTYNEQFF. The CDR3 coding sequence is TGTGCCAGCAGCCATGTTAGCGGAGGGACATACAATGAGCAGTTCTTC.

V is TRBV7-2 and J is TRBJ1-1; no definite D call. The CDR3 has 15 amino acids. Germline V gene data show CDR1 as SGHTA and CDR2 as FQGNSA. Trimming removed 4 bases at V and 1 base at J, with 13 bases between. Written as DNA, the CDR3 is TGTGCCAGCAGCTACGTGCGAACCTGGAACACTGAAGCTTTCTTT. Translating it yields CASSYVRTWNTEAFF.

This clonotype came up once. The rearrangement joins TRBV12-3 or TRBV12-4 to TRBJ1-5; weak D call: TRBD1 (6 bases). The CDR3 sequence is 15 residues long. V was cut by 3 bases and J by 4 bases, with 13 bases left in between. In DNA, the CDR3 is TGTGCCAGCAGTTTTGGTAGGGGGGGAAATCAGCCCCAGCATTTT. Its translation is CASSFGRGGNQPQHF.

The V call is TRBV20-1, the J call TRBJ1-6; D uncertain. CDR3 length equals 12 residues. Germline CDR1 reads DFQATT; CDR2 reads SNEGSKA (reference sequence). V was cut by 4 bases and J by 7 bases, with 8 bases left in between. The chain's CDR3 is CSATNFNSPLHF. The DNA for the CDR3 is TGCAGTGCTACTAACTTCAATTCACCCCTCCACTTT.

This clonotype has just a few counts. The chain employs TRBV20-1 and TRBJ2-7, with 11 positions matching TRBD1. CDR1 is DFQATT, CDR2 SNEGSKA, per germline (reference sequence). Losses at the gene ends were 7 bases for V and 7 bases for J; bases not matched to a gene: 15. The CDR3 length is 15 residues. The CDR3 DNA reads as TGCAGTGTTCAGCCGGAGAGGGACAGGGGGAGAGAGCAGTACTTC. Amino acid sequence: CSVQPERDRGREQYF.

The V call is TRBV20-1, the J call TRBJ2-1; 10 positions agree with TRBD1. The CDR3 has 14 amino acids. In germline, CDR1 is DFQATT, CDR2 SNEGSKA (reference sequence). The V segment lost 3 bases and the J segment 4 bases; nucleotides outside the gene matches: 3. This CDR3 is CSASGTGVYNEQFF. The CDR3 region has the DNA TGCAGTGCTAGCGGGACAGGGGTTTACAATGAGCAGTTCTTC.

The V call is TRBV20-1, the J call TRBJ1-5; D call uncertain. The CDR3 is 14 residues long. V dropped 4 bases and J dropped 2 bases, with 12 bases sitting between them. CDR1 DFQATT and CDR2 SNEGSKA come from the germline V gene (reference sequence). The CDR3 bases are TGCAGTGCTACTCTGCCCGACGGCAATCAGCCCCAGCATTTT. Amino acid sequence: CSATLPDGNQPQHF.

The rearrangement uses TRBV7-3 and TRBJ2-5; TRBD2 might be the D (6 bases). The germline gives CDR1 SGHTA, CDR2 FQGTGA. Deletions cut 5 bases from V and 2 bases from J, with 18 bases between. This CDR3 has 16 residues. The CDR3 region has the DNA TGTGCCAGCAGCCTTCAACCGGGACTGACACAAGAGACCCAGTACTTC. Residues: CASSLQPGLTQETQYF.